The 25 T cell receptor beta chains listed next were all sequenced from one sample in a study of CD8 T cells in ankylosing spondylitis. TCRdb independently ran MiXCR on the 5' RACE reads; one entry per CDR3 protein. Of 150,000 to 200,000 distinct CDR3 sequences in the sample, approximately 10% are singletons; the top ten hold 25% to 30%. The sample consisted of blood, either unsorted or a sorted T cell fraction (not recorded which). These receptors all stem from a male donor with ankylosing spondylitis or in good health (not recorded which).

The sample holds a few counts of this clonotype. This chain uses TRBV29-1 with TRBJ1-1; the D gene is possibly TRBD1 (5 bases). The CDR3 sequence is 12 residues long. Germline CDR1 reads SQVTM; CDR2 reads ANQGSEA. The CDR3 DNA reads TGCAGTTTAAGGCAGGGAGTCACTGAAGCTTTCTTT. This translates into CSLRQGVTEAFF.

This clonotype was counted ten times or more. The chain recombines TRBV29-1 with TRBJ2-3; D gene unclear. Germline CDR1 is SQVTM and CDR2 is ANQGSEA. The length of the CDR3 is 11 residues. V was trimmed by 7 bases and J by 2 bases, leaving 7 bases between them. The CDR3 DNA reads TGCAGCGCCGCAGTCACAGATACGCAGTATTTT. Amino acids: CSAAVTDTQYF.

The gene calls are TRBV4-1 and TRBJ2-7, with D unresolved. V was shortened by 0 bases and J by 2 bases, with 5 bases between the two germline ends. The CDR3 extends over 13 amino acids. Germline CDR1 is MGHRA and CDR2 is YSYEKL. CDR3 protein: CASSQDGAYEQYF. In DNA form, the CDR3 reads TGCGCCAGCAGCCAAGATGGGGCCTACGAGCAGTACTTC.

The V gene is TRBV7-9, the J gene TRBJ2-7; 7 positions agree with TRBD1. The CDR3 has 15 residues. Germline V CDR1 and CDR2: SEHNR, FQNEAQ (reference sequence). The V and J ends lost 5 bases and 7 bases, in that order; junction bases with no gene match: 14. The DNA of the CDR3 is TGTGCCAGCAGCCATCCTCCAGGGGGTATGGGGGAGCAGTACTTC. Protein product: CASSHPPGGMGEQYF.

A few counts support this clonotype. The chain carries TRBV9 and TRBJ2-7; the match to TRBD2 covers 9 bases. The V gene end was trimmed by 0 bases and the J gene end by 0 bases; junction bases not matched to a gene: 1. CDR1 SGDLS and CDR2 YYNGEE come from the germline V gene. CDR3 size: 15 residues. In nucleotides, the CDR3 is TGTGCCAGCAGCGTAGGACTAGCGGACTCCTACGAGCAGTACTTC. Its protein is CASSVGLADSYEQYF.

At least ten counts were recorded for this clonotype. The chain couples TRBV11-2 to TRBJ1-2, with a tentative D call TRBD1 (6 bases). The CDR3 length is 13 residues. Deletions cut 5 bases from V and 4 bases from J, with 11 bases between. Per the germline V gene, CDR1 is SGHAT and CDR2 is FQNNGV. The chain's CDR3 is CASSPSGAYGYTF. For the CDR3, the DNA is TGTGCCAGCAGCCCCTCAGGGGCCTATGGCTACACCTTC.

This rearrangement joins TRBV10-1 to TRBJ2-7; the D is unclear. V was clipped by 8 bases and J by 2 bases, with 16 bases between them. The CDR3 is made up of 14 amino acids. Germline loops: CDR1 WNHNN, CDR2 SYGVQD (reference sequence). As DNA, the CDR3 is TGCGCCAGCCAGTCCAGGATATCACCCTACGAGCAGTACTTC. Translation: CASQSRISPYEQYF.

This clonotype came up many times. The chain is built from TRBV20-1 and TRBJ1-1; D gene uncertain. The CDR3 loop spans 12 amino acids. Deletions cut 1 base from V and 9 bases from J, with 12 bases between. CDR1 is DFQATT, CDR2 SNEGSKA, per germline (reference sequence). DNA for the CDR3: TGCAGTGCTAGAGTTGGTGAAATGCAAGCTTTCTTT. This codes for CSARVGEMQAFF.

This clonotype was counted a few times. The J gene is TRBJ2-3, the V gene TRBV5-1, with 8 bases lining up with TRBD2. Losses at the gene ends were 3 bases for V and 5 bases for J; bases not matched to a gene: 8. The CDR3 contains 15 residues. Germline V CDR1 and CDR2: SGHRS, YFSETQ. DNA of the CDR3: TGCGCCAGCAGCTCTCGGGAGGGCCGTGGAGATACGCAGTATTTT. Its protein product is CASSSREGRGDTQYF.

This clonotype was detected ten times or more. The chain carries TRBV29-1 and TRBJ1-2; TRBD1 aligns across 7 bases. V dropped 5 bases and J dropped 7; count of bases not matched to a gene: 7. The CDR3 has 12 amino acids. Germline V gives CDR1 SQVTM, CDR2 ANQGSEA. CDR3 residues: CSVLGTEFGYTF. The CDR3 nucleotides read TGCAGCGTTCTTGGGACAGAGTTTGGCTACACCTTC.

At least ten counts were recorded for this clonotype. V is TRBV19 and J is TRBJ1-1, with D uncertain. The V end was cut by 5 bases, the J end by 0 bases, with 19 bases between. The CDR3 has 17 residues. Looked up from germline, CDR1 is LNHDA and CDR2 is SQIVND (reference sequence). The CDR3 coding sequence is TGTGCCAGTAGTCATCGTCGGGGAGAGGTGGTGAACACTGAAGCTTTCTTT. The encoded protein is CASSHRRGEVVNTEAFF.

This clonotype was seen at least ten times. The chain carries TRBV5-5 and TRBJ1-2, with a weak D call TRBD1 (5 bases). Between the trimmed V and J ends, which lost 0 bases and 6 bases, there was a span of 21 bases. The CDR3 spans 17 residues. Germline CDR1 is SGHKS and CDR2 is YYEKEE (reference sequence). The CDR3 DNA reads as TGTGCCAGCAGCTTGGATTTCACAGGTCCGTGGGAGGATGGCTACACCTTC. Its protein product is CASSLDFTGPWEDGYTF.

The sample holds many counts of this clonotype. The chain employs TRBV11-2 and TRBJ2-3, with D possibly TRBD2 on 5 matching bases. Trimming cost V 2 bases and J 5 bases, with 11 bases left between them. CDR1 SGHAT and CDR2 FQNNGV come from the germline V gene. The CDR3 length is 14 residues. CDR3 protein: CASSLFPGVDTQYF. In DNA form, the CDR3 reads TGTGCCAGCAGCTTATTCCCCGGGGTAGATACGCAGTATTTT.

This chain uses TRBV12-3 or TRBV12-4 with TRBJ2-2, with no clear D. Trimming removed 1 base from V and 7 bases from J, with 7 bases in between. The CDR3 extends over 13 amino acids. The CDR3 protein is CASSLGPDGELFF. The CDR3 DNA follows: TGTGCCAGCAGTTTAGGGCCGGACGGGGAGCTGTTTTTT.

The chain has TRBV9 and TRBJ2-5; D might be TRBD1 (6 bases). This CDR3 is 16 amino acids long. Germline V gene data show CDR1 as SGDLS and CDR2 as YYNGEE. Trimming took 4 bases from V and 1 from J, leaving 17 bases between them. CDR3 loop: CASSLFAGTTQETQYF. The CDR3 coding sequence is TGTGCCAGCAGCCTCTTCGCCGGGACAACCCAAGAGACCCAGTACTTC.

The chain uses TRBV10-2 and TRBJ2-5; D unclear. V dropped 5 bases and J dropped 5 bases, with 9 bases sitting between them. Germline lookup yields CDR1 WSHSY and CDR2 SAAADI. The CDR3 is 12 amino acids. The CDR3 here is CASSTEGETQYF. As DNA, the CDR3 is TGCGCCAGCAGTACCGAAGGGGAGACCCAGTACTTC.

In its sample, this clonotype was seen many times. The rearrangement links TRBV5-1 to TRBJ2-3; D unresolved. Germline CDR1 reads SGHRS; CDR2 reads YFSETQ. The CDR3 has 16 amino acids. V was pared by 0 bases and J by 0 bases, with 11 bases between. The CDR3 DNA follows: TGCGCCAGCAGCTTGGATGGCCAGACTAGCACAGATACGCAGTATTTT. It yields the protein CASSLDGQTSTDTQYF.

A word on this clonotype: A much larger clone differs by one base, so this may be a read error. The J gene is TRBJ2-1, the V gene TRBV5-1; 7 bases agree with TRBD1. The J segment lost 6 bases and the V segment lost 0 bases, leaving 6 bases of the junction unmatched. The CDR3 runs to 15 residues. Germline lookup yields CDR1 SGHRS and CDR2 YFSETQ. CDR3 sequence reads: CASSLEAGGINEQFF. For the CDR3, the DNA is TGCGCCAGCAGCTTGGAAGCAGGGGGAATCAATGAGCAGTTCTTC. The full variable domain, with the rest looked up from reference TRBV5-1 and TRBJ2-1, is KAGVTQTPRYLIKTRGQQVTLSCSPISGHRSVSWYQQTPGQGLQFLFEYFSETQRNKGNFPGRFSGRQFSNSRSEMNVSTLELGDSALYLCASSLEAGGINEQFFGPGTRLTVL.

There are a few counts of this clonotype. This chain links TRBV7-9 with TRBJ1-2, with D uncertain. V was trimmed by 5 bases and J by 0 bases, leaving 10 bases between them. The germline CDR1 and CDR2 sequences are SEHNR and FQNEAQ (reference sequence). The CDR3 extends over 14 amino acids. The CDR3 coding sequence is TGTGCCAGCAGCAGCCAGACTTCTAACTATGGCTACACCTTC. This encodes CASSSQTSNYGYTF. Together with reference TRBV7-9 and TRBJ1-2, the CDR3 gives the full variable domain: DTGVSQNPRHKITKRGQNVTFRCDPISEHNRLYWYRQTLGQGPEFLTYFQNEAQLEKSRLLSDRFSAERPKGSFSTLEIQRTEQGDSAMYLCASSSQTSNYGYTFGSGTRLTVV.

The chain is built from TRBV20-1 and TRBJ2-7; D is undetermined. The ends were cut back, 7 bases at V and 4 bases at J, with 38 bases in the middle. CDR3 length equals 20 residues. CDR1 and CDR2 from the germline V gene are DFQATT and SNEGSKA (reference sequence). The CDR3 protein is CSGNPLEKAPNSGGAYEQYF. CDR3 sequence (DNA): TGCAGTGGTAACCCCCTGGAGAAGGCGCCCAATTCAGGTGGAGCTTACGAGCAGTACTTC.

The CDR3 is CASRPRGVTGNTIYF. The DNA of the CDR3 is TGTGCCAGCAGACCCAGGGGAGTGACTGGAAACACCATATATTTT. The V and J genes are TRBV6-6 and TRBJ1-3; tentatively, D is TRBD1 (6 bases). CDR1 MNHNY and CDR2 SVGAGI come from the germline V gene (reference sequence). Trimming pared 6 bases from V and 2 bases from J, leaving 14 bases between. The CDR3 has 15 amino acids.

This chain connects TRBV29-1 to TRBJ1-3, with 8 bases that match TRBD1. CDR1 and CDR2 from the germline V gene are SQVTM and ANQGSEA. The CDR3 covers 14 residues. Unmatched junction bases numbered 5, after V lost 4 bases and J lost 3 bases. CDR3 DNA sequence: TGCAGCGTTGCTCCGGGACAGGTTGGAAACACCATATATTTT. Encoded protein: CSVAPGQVGNTIYF.

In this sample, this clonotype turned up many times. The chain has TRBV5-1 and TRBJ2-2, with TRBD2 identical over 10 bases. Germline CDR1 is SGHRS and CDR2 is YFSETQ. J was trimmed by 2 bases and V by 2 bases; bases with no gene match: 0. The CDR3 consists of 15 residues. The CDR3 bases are TGCGCCAGCAGCTTACTAGCGGGAAACACCGGGGAGCTGTTTTTT. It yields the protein CASSLLAGNTGELFF.

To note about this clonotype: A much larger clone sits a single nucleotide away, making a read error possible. This chain's CDR3 is CVASGNQPQHF. CDR3 coding DNA: TGTGTCGCATCAGGGAATCAGCCCCAGCATTTT. The V gene is TRBV6-1, the J gene TRBJ1-5; tentatively, D is TRBD1 (5 bases). There are 11 residues in the CDR3. Germline CDR1 and CDR2: MNHNS and SASEGT.

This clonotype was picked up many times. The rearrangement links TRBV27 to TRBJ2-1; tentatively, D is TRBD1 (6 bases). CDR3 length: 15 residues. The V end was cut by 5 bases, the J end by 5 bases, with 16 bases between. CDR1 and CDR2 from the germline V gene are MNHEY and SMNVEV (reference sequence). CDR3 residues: CASSTRGYVHNEQFF. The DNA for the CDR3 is TGTGCCAGCAGTACTAGGGGGTACGTCCACAATGAGCAGTTCTTC.